This record looks at one TCR beta chain sequence and its context. The sample is drawn from a study of blood T cell repertoires in COVID-19. The authors' processing: Amplification with reference gene primers provided the estimates of nucleated cell counts. Sequenced by immunoSEQ multiplex PCR; TCRdb stores in-frame clones only, minus some. That table gives V, J and clone size, and the DNA gave D and trimming. The data hold 52,000 or so clones, with roughly 85% observed a single time. The CDR3 length is 14 residues. The junction had 2 bases not matched to a gene; V was cut back by 2 bases and J by 7 bases. Germline V lookup: CDR1 MNHEY, CDR2 SVGEGT.

The rearrangement joins TRBV6-2 or TRBV6-3 to TRBJ1-6, with TRBD1 matching 7 bases. This TCR came from a human donor in a cohort sampled during active COVID-19. Sequencing used peripheral blood. CDR3 amino acids: CASSYNRGNSPLHF. CDR3 sequence (DNA): TGTGCCAGCAGTTACAACAGGGGCAATTCACCCCTCCACTTT.